This paragraph covers one TCR beta chain sequence. Its antigen is not identified. The sample originates from a study of T cells expressing NK-cell markers. Turning to the study itself: Repertoire data for TCR beta were derived from sorted T cells (CD3+CD56+NKG2C+, CD3+CD56+NKG2C- and CD3+CD56-NKG2C+). In the group of eight sequenced donors, seven were HCMV-seropositive and one was seronegative. Findings of the study overall: Among four donors, these clonotypes also ranked first in the CD3+CD56-NKG2C+ fraction.

This CDR3 contains 11 residues. TCRdb derives one entry per CDR3 protein from the 5' RACE reads, leaving out DNA. The record lists some 300,000 distinct CDR3 sequences, of which the ten most abundant hold approximately 0.39%. This clonotype originated in a man younger than 35 in good health. The V call is TRBV12-3 or TRBV12-4, the J call TRBJ1-4. The sample taken for sequencing was blood T cells: a sorted CD56 or NKG2C T cell subset, CD4+ or CD8+ T cells, or bulk PBMC T cells (not recorded which). This CDR3 reads CASSLGEKLFF.